Sequencing of this T cell receptor beta chain was carried out in a study of radiotherapy plus CTLA-4 blockade in lung cancer. Background on the study: Disease control was seen in roughly 30% of patients, objective responses in roughly 19%.

TCRdb keeps only in-frame clones here, not all; method: immunoSEQ multiplex PCR. The sample lists some 60,000 clones; around 79% were seen once. CTLA-4 blockade with ipilimumab, together with focal radiation, was given to patients with chemo-refractory metastatic non-small-cell lung cancer. The trim removed 5 bases at V and 2 bases at J, leaving 2 bases unmatched. This CDR3 is 13 amino acids long. Per germline, CDR1 SGHNT and CDR2 YENEEA. The sample holds a few counts of this clone. Antigen: not known. The study's findings and limits: Clones of tumor-derived TCRs expanded in blood after radiotherapy plus ipilimumab. It was early blood T cell clone dynamics, with interferon-beta, that reportedly best predicted response.

The TCR sequence derives from a human donor with non-small cell lung cancer who had a complete response to radiotherapy plus ipilimumab. Specimen: peripheral blood, collected from a patient treated with radiotherapy plus ipilimumab. The chain recombines TRBV11-3 with TRBJ1-2; 7 bases line up with TRBD1. CDR3 DNA sequence: TGTGCCAGCAGCGACAGGGCGAACTATGGCTACACCTTC. Translating gives CASSDRANYGYTF.